This T cell receptor beta chain was recovered during a study of OX40 agonist ivuxolimab in advanced cancers. For the study at large: It was permissible to have had prior anti-PD-1, anti-PD-L1 or anti-CTLA-4 therapy, and more than 30% had some.

A note on this clone: The antigen remains unidentified.

Clones were read by immunoSEQ multiplex PCR, and TCRdb kept only the in-frame ones, dropping some. The top ten hold about 2.4% of the sample, which has tens of thousands of clones, about 81% seen once. The study, taken as a whole, reports: At 0.1 to 3.0 mg/kg and by week 6, clonal expansion occurred in CD4+ and CD8+ blood T cells. Patients who responded partially at 0.1-3.0 mg/kg showed clonal expansion ranking among the lowest.

Trimming took off 4 bases at V and 9 bases at J, with 17 bases between the two ends. The CDR3 consists of 14 residues. Germline CDR1 reads SGDLS; CDR2 reads YYNGEE. The chain uses TRBV9 and TRBJ1-5; D ambiguous. The sequences come from CD4+ or CD8+ T cells sorted from blood, collected in a trial of the OX40 agonist ivuxolimab. The source of this sequence is an adult with an advanced solid tumor such as melanoma, head and neck, liver or kidney cancer. In nucleotides, the CDR3 is TGTGCCAGCAGCCAACACGGAGGTCGGGGGCCCCAGCATTTT. It encodes CASSQHGGRGPQHF.